This TCR beta chain is from a study of blood T cell repertoires in COVID-19. Background on the study: COVID-19 samples from acute and convalescent phases originated in the United States, Italy and Spain. The cDNA or gDNA used as material had been derived from T cells, B-cell-depleted T cells, or PBMCs.

Assay: immunoSEQ multiplex PCR; the TCRdb copy retains only in-frame clones and omits some. The data show about 250,000 clones, with around 80% seen just once and just over 8.5% held by the top ten. V was shortened by 3 bases and J by 6 bases, with 4 bases between the two germline ends. CDR1 and CDR2 (germline): SGDLS, YYNGEE. The CDR3 runs to 11 residues. The source material was peripheral blood. This clonotype was obtained from a middle-aged man with active or convalescent COVID-19. V gene TRBV9 combines with J gene TRBJ2-1, with no clear D. CDR3 sequence: CASSARNEQFF. The CDR3 nucleotides read TGTGCCAGCAGCGCCCGCAATGAGCAGTTCTTC. Together with reference TRBV9 and TRBJ2-1, the CDR3 gives the full variable domain: DSGVTQTPKHLITATGQRVTLRCSPRSGDLSVYWYQQSLDQGLQFLIQYYNGEERAKGNILERFSAQQFPDLHSELNLSSLELGDSALYFCASSARNEQFFGPGTRLTVL.